The rows below give T cell receptor beta chains drawn from one sample of a study of technical replicates of blood from several donors. Sequencing used immunoSEQ multiplex PCR; TCRdb keeps in-frame clones, though not all of them. Among about 88,000 clones listed, around 90% were seen once. Sequencing was carried out using T cells isolated from PBMCs. The receptor source for this set is a human donor in good health. Both conserved end residues are part of each CDR3. The D gene is left open where the match is weak.

D gene	CDR3 length	J gene	V gene	CDR3 DNA	CDR3 protein
NA	15	TRBJ2-2	TRBV11-3	TGTGCCAGCAGCTTAGATAGGAGTTATGGCGGGGAGCTGTTTTTT	CASSLDRSYGGELFF
NA	16	TRBJ2-3	TRBV10-1	TGCGCCAGCAGTGTCTACAGGGATGGTTTATCGAATACGCAGTATTTT	CASSVYRDGLSNTQYF
NA	15	TRBJ1-2	TRBV11-2	TGTGCCAGCAGCGATCCAGCTCAGGCTAACTATGGCTACACCTTC	CASSDPAQANYGYTF
NA	17	TRBJ2-7	TRBV6-1	TGTGCCAGCAGTGCTAATACGGGCAGGGGCCTTCCTTACGAGCAGTACTTC	CASSANTGRGLPYEQYF
NA	14	TRBJ1-2	TRBV14	TGTGCCAGCAGCCAAGGTTCCACTCAGGGGGGCTACACCTTC	CASSQGSTQGGYTF
TRBD2	16	TRBJ2-1	TRBV27	TGTGCCAGCAGTTTGGGGCGCGGGAGCTCCTACAATGAGCAGTTCTTC	CASSLGRGSSYNEQFF
NA	14	TRBJ1-1	TRBV7-2	TGTGCCAGCAGCCTGAAGCCGAGGAACACTGAAGCTTTCTTT	CASSLKPRNTEAFF
TRBD2	17	TRBJ2-4	TRBV7-2	TGTGCCAGCAGCTTGGGACTAGCGGCACTAGCCAAAAACATTCAGTACTTC	CASSLGLAALAKNIQYF
NA	18	TRBJ2-1	TRBV28	TGTGCCAGCAGTTTATACGGCCCCCCAGACAGCCTCACAAATGAGCAGTTCTTC	CASSLYGPPDSLTNEQFF
NA	16	TRBJ1-1	TRBV5-1	TGCGCCAGCAGCCCTAAGTGGGCGGGCGTGAACACTGAAGCTTTCTTT	CASSPKWAGVNTEAFF
NA	14	TRBJ2-2	TRBV4-1	TGCGCCAGCAGCCACAAGGAGGACACCGGGGAGCTGTTTTTT	CASSHKEDTGELFF
NA	15	TRBJ2-7	TRBV2	TGTGCCAGCAGTGAAGGGGGAGGATCGTCCTACGAGCAGTACTTC	CASSEGGGSSYEQYF
NA	15	TRBJ1-5	TRBV2	TGTGCCAGCAGTGAGCGGGAGGTACGCAATCAGCCCCAGCATTTT	CASSEREVRNQPQHF
TRBD1	15	TRBJ2-1	TRBV25-1	TGTGCCAGCAGTACGCACAGGGGGCTAGGAAATGAGCAGTTCTTC	CASSTHRGLGNEQFF
NA	12	TRBJ2-5	TRBV29-1	TGCAGCGCTGGGGGGTTAGGGGAGACCCAGTACTTC	CSAGGLGETQYF
TRBD1	17	TRBJ1-5	TRBV28	TGTGCCAGCACAGCGACGGACAGGGGTTATAGCAATCAGCCCCAGCATTTT	CASTATDRGYSNQPQHF